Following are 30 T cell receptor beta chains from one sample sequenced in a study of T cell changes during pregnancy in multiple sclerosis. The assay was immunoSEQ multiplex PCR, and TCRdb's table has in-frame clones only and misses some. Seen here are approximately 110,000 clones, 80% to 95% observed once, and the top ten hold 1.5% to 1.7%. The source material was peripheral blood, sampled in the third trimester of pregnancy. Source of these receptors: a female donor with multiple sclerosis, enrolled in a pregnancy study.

The CDR3 coding sequence is TGTGCCAGCTCGGGGACAGCCAACGTCTATGGCTACACCTTC. Residues: CASSGTANVYGYTF. The J gene is TRBJ1-2, the V gene TRBV2; 7 nucleotides agree with TRBD1. Germline values: CDR1 SNHLY, CDR2 FYNNEI. The V gene end was trimmed by 8 bases and the J gene end by 4 bases; junction bases not matched to a gene: 10. The CDR3 consists of 14 residues. The entire variable domain, with the rest obtained from reference TRBV2 and TRBJ1-2, is as follows: EPEVTQTPSHQVTQMGQEVILRCVPISNHLYFYWYRQILGQKVEFLVSFYNNEISEKSEIFDDQFSVERPDGSNFTLKIRSTKLEDSAMYFCASSGTANVYGYTFGSGTRLTVV.

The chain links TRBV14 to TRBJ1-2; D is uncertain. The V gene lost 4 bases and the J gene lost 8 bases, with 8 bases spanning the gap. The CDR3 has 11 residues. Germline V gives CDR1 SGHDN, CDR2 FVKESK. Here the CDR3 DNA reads TGTGCCAGCAGCCGGTTGGGCGGCTACACCTTC. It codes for CASSRLGGYTF.

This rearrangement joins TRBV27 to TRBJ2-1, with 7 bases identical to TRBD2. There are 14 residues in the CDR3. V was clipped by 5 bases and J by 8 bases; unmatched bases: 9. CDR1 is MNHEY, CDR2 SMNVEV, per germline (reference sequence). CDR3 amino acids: CASSRAAGAYEQFF. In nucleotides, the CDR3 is TGTGCCAGCAGTCGGGCGGCGGGAGCTTATGAGCAGTTCTTC.

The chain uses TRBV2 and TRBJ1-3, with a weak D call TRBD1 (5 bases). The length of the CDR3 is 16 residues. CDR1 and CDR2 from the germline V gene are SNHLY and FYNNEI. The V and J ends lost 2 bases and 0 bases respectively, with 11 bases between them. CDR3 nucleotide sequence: TGTGCCAGCAGTGAACAGGGAGGACCCTCTGGAAACACCATATATTTT. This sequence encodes CASSEQGGPSGNTIYF.

CDR3 in DNA: TGTGCCAGCAGTGCCGGACAGGGATGGAGCACAGATACGCAGTATTTT. Its translation is CASSAGQGWSTDTQYF. The V gene is TRBV2, the J gene TRBJ2-3; 8 bases map to TRBD1. The germline V gene has CDR1 SNHLY and CDR2 FYNNEI. Trimming at V came to 4 bases and at J to 0 bases, leaving 6 bases not matched to a gene. This CDR3 is 16 amino acids long.

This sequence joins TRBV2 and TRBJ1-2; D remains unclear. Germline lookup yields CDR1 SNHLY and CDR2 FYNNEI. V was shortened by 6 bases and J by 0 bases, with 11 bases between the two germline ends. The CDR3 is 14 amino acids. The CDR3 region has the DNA TGTGCCAGCAGCGAGACATCTTCTAACTATGGCTACACCTTC. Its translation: CASSETSSNYGYTF.

The CDR3 sequence: CASSELRGTEAFF. The CDR3 nucleotides are TGTGCCAGCAGTGAGCTAAGGGGAACTGAAGCTTTCTTT. The gene calls are TRBV2 and TRBJ1-1; possibly TRBD1 for D (5 bases). The CDR3 runs 13 residues. Germline V gene data show CDR1 as SNHLY and CDR2 as FYNNEI. V lost 3 bases and J 5 bases, leaving 10 bases between the germline ends.

This CDR3 reads CASSYSRLADTQYF. In nucleotides, the CDR3 is TGTGCCAGCAGTTACTCCCGACTAGCTGATACGCAGTATTTT. This chain joins TRBV6-5 and TRBJ2-3, with 7 bases aligning to TRBD2. V lost 0 bases to trimming and J lost 6 bases; unmatched junction nucleotides: 3. The CDR3 consists of 14 residues. CDR1 is MNHEY, CDR2 SVGAGI, per germline.

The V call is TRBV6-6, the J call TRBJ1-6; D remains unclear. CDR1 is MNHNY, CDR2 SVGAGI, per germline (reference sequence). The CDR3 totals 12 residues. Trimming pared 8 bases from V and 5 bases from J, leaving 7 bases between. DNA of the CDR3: TGTGCCAGCTCCTCTGATAATTCACCCCTCCACTTT. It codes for CASSSDNSPLHF.

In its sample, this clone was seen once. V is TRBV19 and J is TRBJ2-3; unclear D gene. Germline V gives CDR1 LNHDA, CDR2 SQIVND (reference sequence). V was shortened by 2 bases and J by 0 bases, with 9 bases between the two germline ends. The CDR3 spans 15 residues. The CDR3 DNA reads TGTGCCAGTAGTATAATTGGGCACAGCACAGATACGCAGTATTTT. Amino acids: CASSIIGHSTDTQYF. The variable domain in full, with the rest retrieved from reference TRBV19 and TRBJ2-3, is DGGITQSPKYLFRKEGQNVTLSCEQNLNHDAMYWYRQDPGQGLRLIYYSQIVNDFQKGDIAEGYSVSREKKESFPLTVTSAQKNPTAFYLCASSIIGHSTDTQYFGPGTRLTVL.

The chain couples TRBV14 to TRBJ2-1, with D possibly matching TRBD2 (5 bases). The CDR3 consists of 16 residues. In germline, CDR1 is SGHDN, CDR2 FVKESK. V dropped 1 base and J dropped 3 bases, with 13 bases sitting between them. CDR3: CASSQVESGNYNEQFF. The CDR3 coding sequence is TGTGCCAGCAGCCAAGTGGAGAGCGGAAACTACAATGAGCAGTTCTTC.

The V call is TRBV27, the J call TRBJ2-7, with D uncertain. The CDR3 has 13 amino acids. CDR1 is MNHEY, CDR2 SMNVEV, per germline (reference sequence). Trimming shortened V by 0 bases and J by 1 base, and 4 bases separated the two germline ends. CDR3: CASSLSPSYEQYF. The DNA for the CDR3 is TGTGCCAGCAGTTTATCCCCTTCCTACGAGCAGTACTTC.

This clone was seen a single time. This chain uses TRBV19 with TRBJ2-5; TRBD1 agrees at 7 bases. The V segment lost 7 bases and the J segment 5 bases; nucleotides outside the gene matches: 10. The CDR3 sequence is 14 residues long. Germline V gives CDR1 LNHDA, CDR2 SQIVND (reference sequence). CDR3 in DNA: TGTGCCAGTAAGCCGACAGGGTTGGTGGAGACCCAGTACTTC. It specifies CASKPTGLVETQYF.

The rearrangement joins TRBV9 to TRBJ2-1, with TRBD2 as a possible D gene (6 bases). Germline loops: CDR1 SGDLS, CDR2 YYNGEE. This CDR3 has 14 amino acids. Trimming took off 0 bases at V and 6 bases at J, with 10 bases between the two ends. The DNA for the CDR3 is TGTGCCAGCAGCGTAGGTGGGGGGAGCAATGAGCAGTTCTTC. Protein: CASSVGGGSNEQFF.

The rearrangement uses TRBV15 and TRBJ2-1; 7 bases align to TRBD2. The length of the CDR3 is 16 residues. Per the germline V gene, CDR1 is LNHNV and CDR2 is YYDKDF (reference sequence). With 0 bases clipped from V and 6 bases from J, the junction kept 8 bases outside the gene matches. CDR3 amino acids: CATSRDIQRGFNEQFF. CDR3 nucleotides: TGTGCCACCAGCAGAGATATCCAGCGGGGTTTCAATGAGCAGTTCTTC.

CDR3 nucleotides: TGTGCCAGCAGTCGGACTAGCGGGAGCTCCTACGAGCAGTACTTC. This translates into CASSRTSGSSYEQYF. This chain joins TRBV28 and TRBJ2-7; 13 positions agree with TRBD2. Per germline, CDR1 MDHEN and CDR2 SYDVKM. The V segment lost 5 bases and the J segment 0 bases; nucleotides outside the gene matches: 1. CDR3 length: 15 residues.

The CDR3, as DNA: TGTGCCAGCAGCCGTGGGACTAGCACAGATACGCAGTATTTT. Translating it yields CASSRGTSTDTQYF. The rearrangement joins TRBV28 to TRBJ2-3, with D perhaps TRBD2 (6 bases). V lost 6 bases to trimming and J lost 0 bases, with 10 bases between them. The CDR3 contains 14 residues. CDR1 is MDHEN and CDR2 is SYDVKM in the germline V gene.

The CDR3 DNA follows: TGTGCCAGCAGCGATGCGCGGGCCTACGAGCAGTACTTC. It yields the protein CASSDARAYEQYF. The chain recombines TRBV5-4 with TRBJ2-7; TRBD2 is a possible D gene (5 bases). Germline V gene sequence: CDR1 SGHNT, CDR2 YYREEE (reference sequence). This CDR3 contains 13 residues. With 4 bases removed from V and 2 bases from J, the gap between germline ends came to 10 bases.

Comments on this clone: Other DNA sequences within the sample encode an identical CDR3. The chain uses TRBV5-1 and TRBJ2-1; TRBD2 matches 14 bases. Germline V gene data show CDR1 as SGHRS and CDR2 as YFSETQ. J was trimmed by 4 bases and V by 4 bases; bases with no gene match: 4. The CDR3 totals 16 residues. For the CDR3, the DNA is TGCGCCAGCAGCCTTAGACTAGCGGGAGGGTACAATGAGCAGTTCTTC. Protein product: CASSLRLAGGYNEQFF.

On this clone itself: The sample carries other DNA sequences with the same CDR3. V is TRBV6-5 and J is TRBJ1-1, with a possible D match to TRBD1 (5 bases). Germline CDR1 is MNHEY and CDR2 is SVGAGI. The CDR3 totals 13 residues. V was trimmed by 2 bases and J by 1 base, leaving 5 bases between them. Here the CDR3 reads CASSYGQNTEAFF. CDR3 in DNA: TGTGCCAGCAGTTACGGACAGAACACTGAAGCTTTCTTT.

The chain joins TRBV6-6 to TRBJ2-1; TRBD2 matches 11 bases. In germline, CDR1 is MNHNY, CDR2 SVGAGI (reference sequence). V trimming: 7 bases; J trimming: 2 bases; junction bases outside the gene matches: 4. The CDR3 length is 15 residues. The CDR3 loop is CASTLAGGPYNEQFF. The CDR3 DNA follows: TGTGCCAGCACTCTAGCGGGAGGCCCCTACAATGAGCAGTTCTTC.

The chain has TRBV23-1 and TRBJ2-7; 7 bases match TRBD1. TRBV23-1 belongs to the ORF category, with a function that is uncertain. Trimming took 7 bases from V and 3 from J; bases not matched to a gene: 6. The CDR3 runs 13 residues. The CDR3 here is CASTQQGLYEQYF. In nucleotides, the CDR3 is TGCGCCAGCACACAACAGGGGCTCTACGAGCAGTACTTC.

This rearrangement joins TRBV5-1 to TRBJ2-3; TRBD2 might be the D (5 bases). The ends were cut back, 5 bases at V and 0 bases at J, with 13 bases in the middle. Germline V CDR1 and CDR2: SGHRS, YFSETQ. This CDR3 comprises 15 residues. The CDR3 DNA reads TGCGCCAGCAGGAGGGTGGGAACTAGCACAGATACGCAGTATTTT. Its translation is CASRRVGTSTDTQYF.

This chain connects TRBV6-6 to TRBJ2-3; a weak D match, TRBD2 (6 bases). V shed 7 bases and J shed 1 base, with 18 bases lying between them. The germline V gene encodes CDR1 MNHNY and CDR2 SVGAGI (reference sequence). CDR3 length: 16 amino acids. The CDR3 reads CASTEPAQRGTDTQYF. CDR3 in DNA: TGTGCCAGCACCGAGCCGGCCCAGCGGGGCACAGATACGCAGTATTTT.

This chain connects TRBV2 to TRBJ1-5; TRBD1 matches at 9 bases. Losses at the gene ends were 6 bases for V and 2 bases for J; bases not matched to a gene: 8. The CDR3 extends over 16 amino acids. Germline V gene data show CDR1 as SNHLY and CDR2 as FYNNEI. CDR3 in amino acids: CASSPDRGRGNQPQHF. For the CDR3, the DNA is TGTGCCAGCAGCCCTGACAGGGGGAGAGGCAATCAGCCCCAGCATTTT.

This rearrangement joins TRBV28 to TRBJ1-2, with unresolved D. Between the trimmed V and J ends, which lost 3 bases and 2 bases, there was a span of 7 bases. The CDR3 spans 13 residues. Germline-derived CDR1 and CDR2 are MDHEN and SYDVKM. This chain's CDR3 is CASSLSENYGYTF. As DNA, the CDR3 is TGTGCCAGCAGTTTGTCCGAGAACTATGGCTACACCTTC.

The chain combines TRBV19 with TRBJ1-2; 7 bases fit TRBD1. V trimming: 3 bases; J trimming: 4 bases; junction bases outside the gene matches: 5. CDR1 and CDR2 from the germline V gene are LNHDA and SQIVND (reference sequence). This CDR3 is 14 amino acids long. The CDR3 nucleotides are TGTGCCAGTAGTATTGGACAGGAGACCTATGGCTACACCTTC. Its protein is CASSIGQETYGYTF.

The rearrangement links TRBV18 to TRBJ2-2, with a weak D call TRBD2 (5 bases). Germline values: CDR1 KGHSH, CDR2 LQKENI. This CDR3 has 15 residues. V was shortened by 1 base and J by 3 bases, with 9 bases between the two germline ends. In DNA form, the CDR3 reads TGTGCCAGCTCACCACTTTGGGGAGACACCGGGGAGCTGTTTTTT. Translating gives CASSPLWGDTGELFF. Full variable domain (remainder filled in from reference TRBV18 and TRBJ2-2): NAGVMQNPRHLVRRRGQEARLRCSPMKGHSHVYWYRQLPEEGLKFMVYLQKENIIDESGMPKERFSAEFPKEGPSILRIQQVVRGDSAAYFCASSPLWGDTGELFFGEGSRLTVL.

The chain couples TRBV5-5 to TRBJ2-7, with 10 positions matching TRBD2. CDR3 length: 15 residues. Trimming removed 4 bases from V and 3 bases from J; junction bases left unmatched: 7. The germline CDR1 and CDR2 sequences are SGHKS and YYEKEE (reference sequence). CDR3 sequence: CASSPRTSGSYEQYF. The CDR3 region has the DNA TGTGCCAGCAGCCCACGGACTAGCGGAAGCTACGAGCAGTACTTC. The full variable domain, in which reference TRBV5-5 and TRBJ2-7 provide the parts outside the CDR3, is DAGVTQSPTHLIKTRGQQVTLRCSPISGHKSVSWYQQVLGQGPQFIFQYYEKEERGRGNFPDRFSARQFPNYSSELNVNALLLGDSALYLCASSPRTSGSYEQYFGPGTRLTVT.

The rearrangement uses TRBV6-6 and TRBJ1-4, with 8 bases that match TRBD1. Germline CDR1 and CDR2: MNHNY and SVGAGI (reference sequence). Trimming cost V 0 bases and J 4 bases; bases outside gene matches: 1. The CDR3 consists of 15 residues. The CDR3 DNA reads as TGTGCCAGCAGTTACTCTGACAGGGGTAATGAAAAACTGTTTTTT. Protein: CASSYSDRGNEKLFF.